Presented here are 32 T cell receptor beta chains from one specimen sequenced in a study of T cells after yellow fever vaccination. TCRdb used MiXCR to reprocess the 5' RACE reads, holding one entry per CDR3 protein. The sample lists 150,000 to 200,000 distinct CDR3 sequences, about a tenth occurring once. The material was CD8+ T cells sorted from PBMCs, obtained 45 days after the yellow fever booster vaccination. All receptors come from a man aged 18 to 35 who received the YFV17D yellow fever vaccine.

J is TRBJ1-2 and V is TRBV29-1, with TRBD1 matching over 8 bases. CDR1 is SQVTM and CDR2 is ANQGSEA in the germline V gene. V lost 5 bases and J lost 12; bases outside the gene matches: 8. The CDR3 is 11 residues long. CDR3: CSVSRGPENTF. The DNA for the CDR3 is TGCAGCGTTTCCAGGGGGCCTGAGAACACCTTC.

This clonotype was seen many times. The chain uses TRBV7-9 and TRBJ1-2; D uncertain. CDR1 SEHNR and CDR2 FQNEAQ come from the germline V gene (reference sequence). The CDR3 covers 13 residues. Trimming took off 1 base at V and 4 bases at J, with 7 bases between the two ends. The CDR3 reads CASSLDTTYGYTF. The CDR3, as DNA: TGTGCCAGCAGCTTAGACACCACCTATGGCTACACCTTC.

This clonotype has a count of ten or more. CDR3 in DNA: TGCGCCAGCAGCTTCCTCGAGAACACAGATCTTGAGCAGTACTTC. Protein product: CASSFLENTDLEQYF. This rearrangement joins TRBV5-1 to TRBJ2-7; D is ambiguous. Trimming took 2 bases from V and 7 from J, leaving 19 bases between them. Germline CDR1 and CDR2: SGHRS and YFSETQ. This CDR3 contains 15 residues.

The table lists this clonotype with a few counts. V gene TRBV6-2 or TRBV6-3 combines with J gene TRBJ2-3; D gene ambiguous. Trimming pared 0 bases from V and 2 bases from J, leaving 12 bases between. This CDR3 contains 16 residues. In germline, CDR1 is MNHEY, CDR2 SVGEGT. The CDR3 is CASSYSGRAFTDTQYF. The DNA for the CDR3 is TGTGCCAGCAGTTACTCCGGCCGGGCATTCACAGATACGCAGTATTTT.

This clonotype has more than one count but fewer than ten. J is TRBJ1-1 and V is TRBV12-3 or TRBV12-4; D possibly corresponds to TRBD1 (5 bases). The CDR3 has 16 amino acids. Trimming left V 6 bases short and J 0 bases short, with 17 bases between. The CDR3 sequence is CASSPRWGMMNTEAFF. In DNA, the CDR3 is TGTGCCAGCAGCCCTAGGTGGGGGATGATGAACACTGAAGCTTTCTTT.

A few counts support this clonotype. This rearrangement joins TRBV7-2 to TRBJ2-5; D is unresolved. V gave up 0 bases and J gave up 5 bases, with 10 bases separating them. Germline assignment: CDR1 SGHTA and CDR2 FQGNSA. The CDR3 is 14 amino acids. The CDR3 spells CASSLAGIEETQYF. CDR3 coding DNA: TGTGCCAGCAGCTTAGCGGGGATTGAGGAGACCCAGTACTTC.

This clonotype has a count of ten or more. The chain uses TRBV4-1 and TRBJ2-5, with TRBD1 matching 9 bases. Germline CDR1 is MGHRA and CDR2 is YSYEKL. The CDR3 sequence is 13 residues long. Trimming cost V 6 bases and J 4 bases; bases outside gene matches: 3. CDR3 sequence: CASSPTGGETQYF. The CDR3 nucleotides are TGCGCCAGCAGTCCGACAGGGGGAGAGACCCAGTACTTC.

This clonotype came up many times. The chain carries TRBV4-1 and TRBJ2-7; D gene uncertain. Per germline, CDR1 MGHRA and CDR2 YSYEKL. V lost 5 bases, J lost 4 bases, and 12 bases lay in between. The CDR3 length is 13 residues. The CDR3 DNA follows: TGCGCCAGCAGCTCACGGGCAGGATACGAGCAGTACTTC. This gives the protein CASSSRAGYEQYF.

This clonotype was counted between two and nine times. V gene TRBV25-1 combines with J gene TRBJ2-7, with TRBD2 matching 8 bases. The junction had 12 bases not matched to a gene; V was cut back by 6 bases and J by 5 bases. CDR1 and CDR2 from the germline V gene are MGHDK and SYGVNS. This CDR3 comprises 15 residues. The CDR3 here is CASREGVGLADEQYF. DNA of the CDR3: TGTGCCAGCAGGGAAGGGGTAGGACTAGCCGACGAGCAGTACTTC.

This clonotype was seen only a few times. The chain couples TRBV5-5 to TRBJ2-7, with D possibly matching TRBD1 (6 bases). This CDR3 is 14 amino acids long. V shed 4 bases and J shed 5 bases, with 16 bases lying between them. CDR1 SGHKS and CDR2 YYEKEE come from the germline V gene (reference sequence). The CDR3 loop reads CASSGTLDRNEQYV. The CDR3 DNA reads TGTGCCAGCAGCGGGACATTGGACAGAAACGAGCAGTACGTC.

This clonotype was detected a few times. The chain joins TRBV7-8 to TRBJ1-5; maybe TRBD1 (6 bases). The length of the CDR3 is 16 residues. Looked up from germline, CDR1 is SGHVS and CDR2 is FQNEAQ. Trimming cost V 1 base and J 3 bases, with 13 bases left between them. CDR3 protein: CASSLVAGQINQPQHF. The CDR3 nucleotides are TGTGCCAGCAGCTTAGTAGCGGGACAAATCAATCAGCCCCAGCATTTT.

The CDR3 region has the DNA TGTGCCACCAGTGATACTTTAGCGGGGGAGATATCCACAGATACGCAGTATTTT. Protein sequence: CATSDTLAGEISTDTQYF. V usage is TRBV24-1 and J usage is TRBJ2-3; 9 nucleotides agree with TRBD2. With 3 bases clipped from V and 2 bases from J, the junction kept 11 bases outside the gene matches. CDR1 KGHDR and CDR2 SFDVKD come from the germline V gene. This CDR3 is built from 18 residues.

Ten or more counts support this clonotype. This sequence joins TRBV6-2 or TRBV6-3 and TRBJ1-1; possibly TRBD1 for D (5 bases). Germline lookup yields CDR1 MNHEY and CDR2 SVGEGT. This CDR3 comprises 14 residues. V gave up 5 bases and J gave up 5 bases, with 15 bases separating them. CDR3 region: CASSLGWGMTEAFF. The DNA of the CDR3 is TGTGCCAGCAGTCTGGGTTGGGGGATGACTGAAGCTTTCTTT.

The chain has TRBV27 and TRBJ2-1; 9 bases align to TRBD2. In germline, CDR1 is MNHEY, CDR2 SMNVEV (reference sequence). J was trimmed by 7 bases and V by 3 bases; bases with no gene match: 16. The CDR3 sequence is 18 residues long. The CDR3 here is CASSFGPVGGGVVNEQFF. DNA for the CDR3: TGTGCCAGCAGTTTTGGGCCCGTTGGCGGGGGGGTGGTGAATGAGCAGTTCTTC.

The chain combines TRBV10-3 with TRBJ2-1; TRBD2 aligns across 12 bases. CDR1 is ENHRY, CDR2 SYGVKD, per germline. This CDR3 is 19 amino acids long. Unmatched junction bases numbered 14, after V lost 6 bases and J lost 2 bases. The CDR3 nucleotides read TGTGCCATCAGCCGTGGCGCTAGCGGGGGGGCGCCAACCTACAATGAGCAGTTCTTC. This gives the protein CAISRGASGGAPTYNEQFF.

The gene calls are TRBV19 and TRBJ2-3; TRBD1 matches at 7 bases. Unmatched junction bases numbered 8, after V lost 6 bases and J lost 2 bases. This CDR3 has 15 residues. In germline, CDR1 is LNHDA, CDR2 SQIVND (reference sequence). In nucleotides, the CDR3 is TGTGCCAGTAGGGATGTGACAGGGCACACAGATACGCAGTATTTT. Its translation is CASRDVTGHTDTQYF.

This clonotype was seen a handful of times. CDR3: CASSYPGGKGHEQYF. The CDR3 DNA sequence: TGTGCCAGCAGTTACCCAGGGGGAAAGGGCCACGAGCAGTACTTC. The chain carries TRBV6-5 and TRBJ2-7; 7 nucleotides line up with TRBD1. The germline V gene encodes CDR1 MNHEY and CDR2 SVGAGI. V was pared by 2 bases and J by 5 bases, with 9 bases of the junction left unmatched. This CDR3 is built from 15 residues.

This chain uses TRBV5-1 with TRBJ2-7; unclear D gene. The CDR3 has 13 residues. The V end lost 0 bases, the J end lost 4 bases, and 8 bases lay between the germline ends. From germline, CDR1 is SGHRS and CDR2 YFSETQ. CDR3 sequence reads: CASSLEGLYEQYF. CDR3 in DNA: TGCGCCAGCAGCTTGGAGGGTTTATACGAGCAGTACTTC.

In its sample, this clonotype was seen many times. The J gene is TRBJ2-1, the V gene TRBV5-1; D is perhaps TRBD1 or TRBD2 (5 bases each). With 2 bases removed from V and 2 bases from J, the gap between germline ends came to 11 bases. CDR3 length: 15 amino acids. Looked up from germline, CDR1 is SGHRS and CDR2 is YFSETQ. CDR3 amino acids: CASSFWDHTYNEQFF. The DNA of the CDR3 is TGCGCCAGCAGCTTCTGGGACCACACCTACAATGAGCAGTTCTTC.

The V and J genes are TRBV3-1 and TRBJ1-4, with D hard to call. The CDR3 runs 15 residues. V shed 6 bases and J shed 0 bases, with 11 bases lying between them. Germline CDR1 is LGHDT and CDR2 is YNNKEL (reference sequence). The CDR3 bases are TGTGCCAGCAGTCGAATCCCTGCAACTAATGAAAAACTGTTTTTT. It specifies CASSRIPATNEKLFF.

This clonotype was found a few times. The chain combines TRBV4-3 with TRBJ2-1; the match to TRBD1 covers 10 bases. Trimming cost V 4 bases and J 2 bases; bases outside gene matches: 8. The CDR3 spans 17 residues. Germline lookup yields CDR1 LGHNA and CDR2 YSLEER. The CDR3 protein is CASSPPSGQGPYNEQFF. CDR3 sequence (DNA): TGCGCCAGCAGCCCTCCGTCGGGACAGGGGCCCTACAATGAGCAGTTCTTC.

This clonotype was detected only a few times. The chain joins TRBV6-1 to TRBJ2-1; perhaps TRBD2 as D (6 bases). Trimming took 7 bases from V and 7 from J, leaving 17 bases between them. This CDR3 comprises 14 residues. The germline gives CDR1 MNHNS, CDR2 SASEGT. In nucleotides, the CDR3 is TGTGCCAGCATGGGACTTTGGGGCGGGAATGAGCAGTTCTTC. It translates to CASMGLWGGNEQFF.

The chain joins TRBV6-6 to TRBJ2-1; D is unresolved. The germline V gene has CDR1 MNHNY and CDR2 SVGAGI (reference sequence). V shed 6 bases and J shed 5 bases, with 14 bases lying between them. This CDR3 is built from 14 residues. This chain's CDR3 is CASRPLIGNNEQFF. The CDR3 DNA is TGTGCCAGCAGGCCCTTAATTGGGAACAATGAGCAGTTCTTC.

The rearrangement uses TRBV12-3 or TRBV12-4 and TRBJ2-7; 12 bases line up with TRBD2. This CDR3 has 14 amino acids. V trimming: 2 bases; J trimming: 4 bases; junction bases outside the gene matches: 0. The CDR3 sequence is CASSLLAGGYEQYF. CDR3 in DNA: TGTGCCAGCAGTTTACTAGCGGGGGGGTACGAGCAGTACTTC.

DNA of the CDR3: TGTGCCAGCAGCGGTCCAGGTGTACCCTACGAGCAGTACTTC. It codes for CASSGPGVPYEQYF. V is TRBV7-9 and J is TRBJ2-7; D ambiguous. The germline V and J ends were trimmed by 5 bases and 2 bases, with 13 bases remaining between them. The germline gives CDR1 SEHNR, CDR2 FQNEAQ (reference sequence). The CDR3 totals 14 residues.

This clonotype has only a few counts. V gene TRBV28 combines with J gene TRBJ2-5; possibly TRBD2 for D (5 bases). The CDR3 length is 15 residues. Trimming shortened V by 2 bases and J by 1 base, and 11 bases separated the two germline ends. Germline lookup yields CDR1 MDHEN and CDR2 SYDVKM. The CDR3 DNA is TGTGCCAGCAGTTTAGGCCAGCGGTCCCAAGAGACCCAGTACTTC. As protein: CASSLGQRSQETQYF.

This clonotype was counted only a few times. The chain employs TRBV11-2 and TRBJ2-5; D remains unclear. Germline-derived CDR1 and CDR2 are SGHAT and FQNNGV. This CDR3 spans 13 amino acids. The germline V and J ends were trimmed by 8 bases and 2 bases, with 12 bases remaining between them. CDR3 loop: CASRKAGQETQYF. In DNA, the CDR3 is TGTGCCAGCCGTAAGGCAGGACAAGAGACCCAGTACTTC.

This clonotype was found a few times. DNA of the CDR3: TGCGCCAGCAGCCAAGAAAACGGGAATGAGCAGTTCTTC. Translating gives CASSQENGNEQFF. The chain employs TRBV4-3 and TRBJ2-1; D is unclear. There are 13 residues in the CDR3. Between the trimmed V and J ends, which lost 0 bases and 7 bases, there was a span of 7 bases. CDR1 and CDR2 (germline): LGHNA, YSLEER.

This clonotype appeared a few times. The V call is TRBV4-1, the J call TRBJ1-1, with D possibly being TRBD1 (6 bases). V was cut by 5 bases and J by 1 base, with 11 bases left in between. Germline CDR1 reads MGHRA; CDR2 reads YSYEKL. CDR3 length equals 14 residues. As DNA, the CDR3 is TGCGCCAGCAGCTATACGACAGGGAACACTGAAGCTTTCTTT. Protein: CASSYTTGNTEAFF.

This chain joins TRBV20-1 and TRBJ2-3; 9 bases are shared with TRBD1. Germline V CDR1 and CDR2: DFQATT, SNEGSKA (reference sequence). The V gene end was trimmed by 1 base and the J gene end by 5 bases; junction bases not matched to a gene: 7. The CDR3 is 15 residues long. The CDR3 region has the DNA TGCAGTGCTAGAGCCAACAGGGGGCTAGAAGATACGCAGTATTTT. Residues: CSARANRGLEDTQYF.

This sequence joins TRBV3-1 and TRBJ1-2; D unclear. Trimming took off 8 bases at V and 6 bases at J, with 13 bases between the two ends. The germline gives CDR1 LGHDT, CDR2 YNNKEL (reference sequence). This CDR3 is built from 12 residues. CDR3 nucleotide sequence: TGTGCCAGCTACGAGGGAGGGCATGGCTACACCTTC. It yields the protein CASYEGGHGYTF.

Many counts were recorded for this clonotype. J is TRBJ1-1 and V is TRBV7-9; 7 bases map to TRBD1. CDR3 size: 15 residues. V shed 5 bases, J shed 3 bases, and the junction held 9 bases outside the gene matches. Germline V gives CDR1 SEHNR, CDR2 FQNEAQ (reference sequence). The CDR3 nucleotides are TGTGCCAGCAGCCTATCGACAGGGTCGTACACTGAAGCTTTCTTT. Translation gives CASSLSTGSYTEAFF.